Reported below is one T cell receptor beta chain. The data derive from a study of cytomegalovirus exposure and HLA in healthy donors. PCR involved 60 Vbeta and 13 Jbeta primers. The assay was immunoSEQ multiplex PCR, and TCRdb's table has in-frame clones only and misses some. The repertoire consists of fewer than 150,000 clones, with 75% to 80% occurring once and the leading ten covering roughly 4%. Trimming shortened V by 3 bases and J by 2 bases, and 7 bases separated the two germline ends. The CDR3 loop spans 13 amino acids. The germline V gene encodes CDR1 MNHEY and CDR2 SMNVEV (reference sequence).

What was sequenced was PBMCs. The receptor's source is a man younger than 30 in good health and CMV-seronegative. This chain connects TRBV27 to TRBJ1-2, with D unclear. CDR3 DNA: TGTGCCAGCAGTTTCAACACAAACTATGGCTACACCTTC. Translation gives CASSFNTNYGYTF.